Detailed here is one TCR beta chain. Some clones are missing from TCRdb's copy, which holds only in-frame ones; the method was immunoSEQ multiplex PCR. This table has around 2.5 million clones, 90% to 95% appearing once. This record comes from a study of shared clonotypes between healthy human individuals. The CDR3 runs 13 residues. From germline, CDR1 is MDHEN and CDR2 SYDVKM. Trimming removed 3 bases from V and 11 bases from J, with 14 bases in between. The chain couples TRBV28 to TRBJ2-1, with no clear D. Sequenced material: naive CD4+ T cells from PBMCs. Described subset: CD45RA+ positively selected. This sequence originates from a man aged 18 to 29 in good health. Some clones in this sample may be carry-over from other donors' samples. The CDR3 reads CASSFQTWNKQFF. The CDR3 DNA sequence: TGTGCCAGCAGTTTCCAAACATGGAATAAGCAGTTCTTC.